The rows below give T cell receptor beta chains drawn from one sample of a study of T cells in localized non-small cell lung cancer. Sequencing used immunoSEQ multiplex PCR; TCRdb keeps in-frame clones, though not all of them. The repertoire consists of some 82,000 clones, with around three quarters occurring once and the leading ten covering over 15%. The starting material was PBMCs, obtained before any cancer treatment. The receptors come from a man between 40 and 70 years old with stage II squamous cell lung carcinoma. Both conserved end residues are part of each CDR3. D genes are given only for firm matches. Not all rows give a size; the values are once, few, many and, for expanded clones, a class.

j_gene | v_gene | abundance | d_gene | CDR3aa | CDR3nt
TRBJ2-1 | TRBV2 | - | TRBD2 | CASRAGLGNNEQFF | TGTGCCAGCAGGGCGGGACTAGGAAACAATGAGCAGTTCTTC
TRBJ1-4 | TRBV28 | - | - | CASSTIATNEKLFF | TGTGCCAGCAGCACCATCGCAACTAATGAAAAACTGTTTTTT
TRBJ2-3 | TRBV28 | - | TRBD2 | CASSSLAGSGRAADTQYF | TGTGCCAGCAGTTCGTTGGCCGGGAGCGGGAGGGCCGCAGATACGCAGTATTTT
TRBJ2-7 | TRBV18 | - | - | CASSPLPRGNEQYF | TGTGCCAGCTCACCATTACCTAGGGGTAACGAGCAGTACTTC
TRBJ2-1 | TRBV2 | - | - | CASSPPPIGTYNEQFF | TGTGCCAGCAGCCCCCCTCCTATTGGTACCTACAATGAGCAGTTCTTC
TRBJ2-7 | TRBV9 | - | - | CASSTDLSSYEQYF | TGTGCCAGCAGCACGGACCTGAGCTCCTACGAGCAGTACTTC
TRBJ2-3 | TRBV10-3 | once | TRBD2 | CAISANKGTSGYSADTQYF | TGTGCCATCAGTGCAAACAAGGGGACTAGCGGGTACAGCGCAGATACGCAGTATTTT
TRBJ1-2 | TRBV28 | few | TRBD1 | CASTKYEGQPFTF | TGTGCCAGCACCAAGTACGAGGGACAGCCTTTCACCTTC
TRBJ1-2 | TRBV28 | - | TRBD1 | CASIAGGENYGYTF | TGTGCCAGCATTGCAGGGGGCGAGAACTATGGCTACACCTTC
TRBJ1-3 | TRBV27 | - | - | CASSLTVGNTIYF | TGTGCCAGCAGTCTGACAGTCGGAAACACCATATATTTT
TRBJ2-4 | TRBV18 | - | - | CASSPRGTGKNIQYF | TGTGCCAGCTCACCACGCGGGACGGGCAAAAACATTCAGTACTTC
TRBJ1-4 | TRBV5-1 | - | - | CASSPGAGQHNEKLFF | TGCGCCAGCAGCCCAGGTGCGGGTCAGCATAATGAAAAACTGTTTTTT
TRBJ2-7 | TRBV5-5 | once | - | CASSLVTGYEQYF | TGTGCCAGCAGCTTGGTGACAGGATACGAGCAGTACTTC
TRBJ2-1 | TRBV7-9 | - | TRBD2 | CASSPGTSGRDEQFF | TGTGCCAGCAGCCCCGGGACTAGCGGGAGAGATGAGCAGTTCTTC
TRBJ2-1 | TRBV6-5 | - | - | CASSFELGSMMNEQFF | TGTGCCAGCAGTTTTGAGTTGGGATCTATGATGAATGAGCAGTTCTTC
TRBJ1-6 | TRBV7-6 | - | TRBD1 | CASSLEGTGGAGSPLHF | TGTGCCAGCAGCTTAGAAGGGACAGGGGGCGCCGGTTCACCCCTCCACTTT
TRBJ2-1 | TRBV5-1 | - | - | CASSLAVNTYNEQFF | TGCGCCAGCAGCTTGGCCGTAAACACCTACAATGAGCAGTTCTTC
TRBJ2-5 | TRBV4-2 | - | - | CASSQARDYQETQYF | TGTGCCAGCAGCCAAGCCCGGGACTACCAAGAGACCCAGTACTTC
TRBJ1-5 | TRBV5-4 | - | TRBD1 | CASSHQGAGQPQHF | TGTGCCAGCAGCCATCAGGGGGCGGGACAGCCCCAGCATTTT
TRBJ1-1 | TRBV5-5 | - | - | CASSHYRLGKKSEAFF | TGTGCCAGCAGCCACTACAGGCTGGGCAAGAAGTCTGAAGCTTTCTTT
TRBJ2-5 | TRBV4-1 | - | - | CASSQESKTQYF | TGCGCCAGCAGCCAAGAAAGTAAGACCCAGTACTTC
TRBJ2-5 | TRBV28 | - | - | CASSLNRGPRTQYF | TGTGCCAGCAGTTTGAATAGGGGCCCACGGACCCAGTACTTC
TRBJ1-3 | TRBV19 | - | - | CASSLGLRLSGNTIYF | TGTGCCAGTAGTTTGGGACTCCGACTCTCTGGAAACACCATATATTTT
TRBJ1-3 | TRBV18 | - | - | CASSPSVFSGNTIYF | TGTGCCAGCTCACCCTCAGTTTTCTCTGGAAACACCATATATTTT
TRBJ1-4 | TRBV27 | - | - | CASSWGSTSNEKLFF | TGTGCCAGCAGTTGGGGCAGCACCTCTAATGAAAAACTGTTTTTT
TRBJ1-3 | TRBV27 | - | - | CASSPLSGNTIYF | TGTGCCAGCAGCCCACTCTCTGGAAACACCATATATTTT
TRBJ1-1 | TRBV27 | - | - | CASSLSGDTEAFF | TGTGCCAGCAGTTTATCAGGGGACACTGAAGCTTTCTTT
TRBJ2-5 | TRBV10-3 | - | TRBD2 | CAISDASGGDQETQYF | TGTGCCATCAGTGATGCTAGCGGGGGAGATCAAGAGACCCAGTACTTC
TRBJ2-1 | TRBV4-1 | - | TRBD2 | CASSRSFGTSGDNEQFF | TGCGCCAGCAGCCGCTCCTTCGGGACTAGCGGGGACAATGAGCAGTTCTTC
TRBJ1-3 | TRBV15 | - | - | CATSITGVGNTIYF | TGTGCCACCAGCATTACTGGTGTTGGAAACACCATATATTTT
TRBJ1-2 | TRBV11-2 | - | - | CASSLAGGGGYTF | TGTGCCAGCAGCTTAGCGGGGGGTGGCGGCTACACCTTC
TRBJ1-5 | TRBV6-1 | few | TRBD1 | CASRDRRYSNQPQHF | TGTGCCAGCCGGGACAGGCGATATAGCAATCAGCCCCAGCATTTT
TRBJ1-2 | TRBV4-2 | - | TRBD1 | CASSQDRVPPLRGYTF | TGTGCCAGCAGCCAGGACAGGGTTCCTCCCCTACGGGGCTACACCTTC
TRBJ1-1 | TRBV6-1 | - | - | CASSEYSDYTEAFF | TGTGCCAGCAGTGAGTACAGCGACTACACTGAAGCTTTCTTT
TRBJ2-1 | TRBV4-3 | - | TRBD1 | CASSQPTGTGNNEQFF | TGCGCCAGCAGCCAGCCAACCGGGACAGGGAACAATGAGCAGTTCTTC
TRBJ2-3 | TRBV28 | - | - | CASSYLIGGGESDTQYF | TGTGCCAGCAGTTATTTAATCGGAGGGGGAGAGTCGGATACGCAGTATTTT
TRBJ2-7 | TRBV29-1 | - | TRBD1 | CSVAGTGGGKYEQYF | TGCAGCGTTGCGGGGACAGGGGGCGGAAAATACGAGCAGTACTTC
TRBJ1-2 | TRBV6-6 | few | - | CASSYSIGYGYTF | TGTGCCAGCAGTTACTCGATCGGGTATGGCTACACCTTC
TRBJ1-1 | TRBV6-6 | - | - | CASSTGGADTEAFF | TGTGCCAGCAGTACTGGGGGGGCCGACACTGAAGCTTTCTTT
TRBJ1-1 | TRBV5-1 | many | - | CASSQGRNTEAFF | TGCGCCAGCAGCCAGGGGCGGAACACTGAAGCTTTCTTT
TRBJ2-7 | TRBV7-8 | - | TRBD2 | CASSPDGSRGSSYEQYF | TGTGCCAGCAGCCCCGACGGCTCGCGGGGGAGCTCCTACGAGCAGTACTTC
TRBJ1-2 | TRBV2 | - | - | CASSWGALENYGYTF | TGTGCCAGCAGTTGGGGGGCACTCGAGAACTATGGCTACACCTTC
TRBJ2-2 | TRBV6-1 | - | TRBD1 | CASRSRTGDTGELFF | TGTGCCAGCAGATCCCGTACAGGGGACACCGGGGAGCTGTTTTTT
TRBJ2-2 | TRBV5-1 | - | - | CASSLPGSFTGELFF | TGCGCCAGCAGCTTGCCGGGGTCCTTCACCGGGGAGCTGTTTTTT
TRBJ1-1 | TRBV28 | - | - | CASSLPENTEAFF | TGTGCCAGCAGTTTACCCGAGAACACTGAAGCTTTCTTT
TRBJ1-4 | TRBV5-1 | medium-sized | - | CASSYTTNEKLFF | TGCGCCAGCAGCTACACAACTAATGAAAAACTGTTTTTT